This T cell receptor beta chain was observed in a study of TIL therapy for anti-PD-1-resistant metastatic lung cancer. Overall study: By whole-exome sequencing, median non-synonymous tumor mutation burden was approximately 1.6 mutations per megabase. Notes on the study in general: Many TIL product clones were absent from baseline tumor, suggesting clonal contraction.

The libraries were made with immunoSEQ v3. Here immunoSEQ multiplex PCR was the method, and the copy in TCRdb shows in-frame clones only, minus some. The data hold under 3,000 clones, with 73% observed a single time. As concerns this clone: Its specificity is unknown.

CDR1 and CDR2 (germline): MGHRA, YSYEKL. CDR3 length equals 15 residues. Between the trimmed V and J ends, which lost 1 base and 4 bases, there was a span of 11 bases. This sample's time point: pre-treatment sample, taken before nivolumab and TIL therapy. Most excised metastases sampled were pleural nodules or supraclavicular lymph nodes. Tumors were harvested before any PD-1/PD-L1 blockade. Adults with stage 4 NSCLC were enrolled in a phase I trial. The sequences come from tumor tissue, collected at baseline. This sequence was found in a person aged 25 to 79 with non-small cell lung cancer. Some clones in this sample may be carry-over from other donors' samples. V and J are TRBV4-1 and TRBJ2-1, with unresolved D. The CDR3 here is CASSQGRRNYNEQFF. DNA of the CDR3: TGCGCCAGCAGCCAAGGCAGGCGAAATTACAATGAGCAGTTCTTC.